The sequence of this T cell receptor (beta chain) was determined in a study of CD4 T cells in relation to SARS-CoV-2 and coronaviruses. Study at large: After nine to eleven days of antigen culture, PBMC TCR beta CDR3s were sequenced. Whole-study findings and limits: Crossreactive clones expanded significantly less to SARS-CoV-2 than monoreactive clones.

Before the COVID-19 pandemic, during about 2010-2018, CD4+ T cells were taken from unexposed donors. Isolation of CD4+ T cells took place after approximately 10 days in culture. As cell numbers allowed, unexposed-donor CD4+ T cells faced SARS-CoV-2 S/N and four cold-coronavirus spikes. Trimming at V came to 5 bases and at J to 0 bases, leaving 14 bases not matched to a gene. Per the germline V gene, CDR1 is SGHVS and CDR2 is FQNEAQ. The CDR3 runs 18 residues. Sequencing used immunoSEQ multiplex PCR; TCRdb keeps in-frame clones, though not all of them. Of 20,000 to 25,000 clones detected, under 85% appear once; the ten largest clones hold 16%. In regard to this clone: Antigen: not known.

This chain connects TRBV7-8 to TRBJ2-3; 7 bases match TRBD2. Sequencing was performed on CD4+ T cells from PBMCs, cultured in vitro. This receptor was identified in a human donor in good health. The CDR3 coding sequence is TGTGCCAGCAGCCTAACTGGCGAATCTAGCGGAAGCACAGATACGCAGTATTTT. This sequence encodes CASSLTGESSGSTDTQYF. Together with reference TRBV7-8 and TRBJ2-3, the CDR3 gives the full variable domain: GAGVSQSPRYKVAKRGQDVALRCDPISGHVSLFWYQQALGQGPEFLTYFQNEAQLDKSGLPSDRFFAERPEGSVSTLKIQRTQQEDSAVYLCASSLTGESSGSTDTQYFGPGTRLTVL.